This record concerns one T cell receptor (beta chain) sequence. The antigen remains unidentified. The data are from a study of T cells in tuberculosis. At the level of the study: Sequenced TCRs come from CD1B-GMM tetramer-binding T cells.

V dropped 3 bases and J dropped 6 bases, with 16 bases sitting between them. Germline V gene data show CDR1 as SQVTM and CDR2 as ANQGSEA. The CDR3 runs 14 residues. At study entry, adolescents had tuberculin skin tests and IGRA screening. This table comes from immunoSEQ multiplex PCR, and its TCRdb copy is limited to in-frame clones, with some not included. The sample includes roughly 35,000 clones, roughly 93% of them seen just once. Study outcomes and limitations: Active tuberculosis cases were adults; controls were adolescents. GEM motif frequencies gave around 67% accuracy; the GMM repertoire gave about 90%.

Sequenced: PBMCs. The chain carries TRBV29-1 and TRBJ2-3; D is possibly TRBD2 (6 bases). This clonotype originated in a donor aged 10 to 29 with latent tuberculosis or without tuberculosis infection. In nucleotides, the CDR3 is TGCAGCGTTGAGATAGGCGGGGTAATGGATACGCAGTATTTT. Translated: CSVEIGGVMDTQYF.